Each of the 7 T cell receptor beta chains below was sequenced from the same sample in a study of regulatory T cells in long-lasting Graves disease (dated by TCRdb to about 2021). Explained via the paper, the time point label denotes: newly diagnosed GD, antithyroid drugs for less than 3 months. For both TCR sequencing and RNA sequencing, RNA was extracted from PBMCs in TRIzol. The library was obtained by multiplex PCR. TCRdb records Illumina HiSeq 4000 as the sequencer. To build TCR beta libraries, CDR3 regions were amplified by Arm-PCR using iRepertoire HTBI primers. The public reads were run again by TCRdb, first through fastp at Q25 and then through MiXCR, and only productive beta chains were kept. Each record represents a unique CDR3 protein, reported with the most common genes and DNA among its rows. For this sample the table gives some 450,000 distinct CDR3 sequences, of which around 15% were detected only once. Of the sample, about 11% is held by the ten largest clones.

The sample was also linked to a second study, of T cells in Graves' hyperthyroidism and ophthalmopathy.

This specimen was peripheral blood mononuclear cells (PBMCs), taken at new diagnosis, from a patient treated with antithyroid drugs. These receptors all stem from a woman aged 25 to 39 with Graves disease. Donor details come from another sample of the same person, matched by shared clones.

This clonotype was recorded many times. The DNA for the CDR3 is TGTGCCAGCAGTTCGGGACAGAGCTACGAGCAGTACTTC. Protein product: CASSSGQSYEQYF. This chain joins TRBV12-3 or TRBV12-4 and TRBJ2-7; 7 bases line up with TRBD1. The CDR3 runs to 13 residues. V was clipped by 4 bases and J by 3 bases; unmatched bases: 3.

The sample holds many counts of this clonotype. The rearrangement joins TRBV6-1 to TRBJ2-7; D is perhaps TRBD1 or TRBD2 (5 bases each). Germline CDR1 reads MNHNS; CDR2 reads SASEGT. CDR3 size: 13 residues. The ends were cut back, 7 bases at V and 3 bases at J, with 13 bases in the middle. Written as DNA, the CDR3 is TGTGCCAGCACCCCGGGACCCCTCTACGAGCAGTACTTC. Its translation: CASTPGPLYEQYF.

The chain is built from TRBV9 and TRBJ2-5, with D maybe TRBD2 (6 bases). This CDR3 region has 15 residues. V lost 4 bases and J lost 3, with 16 bases in between. The germline V gene has CDR1 SGDLS and CDR2 YYNGEE. CDR3 nucleotides: TGTGCCAGCAGCCTCGGAGGGATTCTGGAAGAGACCCAGTACTTC. Translation: CASSLGGILEETQYF.

This clonotype was counted between two and nine times. This chain joins TRBV24-1 and TRBJ2-1; 13 bases are shared with TRBD2. The junction had 5 bases not matched to a gene; V was cut back by 1 base and J by 3 bases. Germline V gene lookup returns CDR1 KGHDR and CDR2 SFDVKD. This CDR3 region has 18 residues. CDR3 in DNA: TGTGCCACCAGTGATTTTTCGGGACTAGCGGGAAGCTACAATGAGCAGTTCTTC. Translation gives CATSDFSGLAGSYNEQFF.

The chain joins TRBV7-9 to TRBJ1-4; D is undetermined. The CDR3 contains 12 residues. In germline, CDR1 is SEHNR, CDR2 FQNEAQ (reference sequence). V was clipped by 5 bases and J by 4 bases, with 5 bases between them. CDR3 sequence: CASSVDNEKLFF. The CDR3 DNA sequence: TGTGCCAGCAGCGTGGATAATGAAAAACTGTTTTTT.

The rearrangement joins TRBV24-1 to TRBJ2-5, with 13 nucleotides matching TRBD2. CDR1 and CDR2 from the germline V gene are KGHDR and SFDVKD. The junction had 4 bases not matched to a gene; V was cut back by 4 bases and J by 0 bases. The CDR3 has 17 residues. In nucleotides, the CDR3 is TGTGCCACCAGTGACCAAGGGACTAGCGGGAACCAAGAGACCCAGTACTTC. As protein: CATSDQGTSGNQETQYF.

This clonotype was observed a few times. The CDR3 reads CASSSGPANTEAFF. CDR3 nucleotides: TGTGCCAGCAGTTCGGGTCCTGCTAACACTGAAGCTTTCTTT. The chain couples TRBV6-5 to TRBJ1-1; D is undetermined. The V end lost 4 bases, the J end lost 2 bases, and 11 bases lay between the germline ends. The CDR3 is made up of 14 amino acids. CDR1 is MNHEY and CDR2 is SVGAGI in the germline V gene.